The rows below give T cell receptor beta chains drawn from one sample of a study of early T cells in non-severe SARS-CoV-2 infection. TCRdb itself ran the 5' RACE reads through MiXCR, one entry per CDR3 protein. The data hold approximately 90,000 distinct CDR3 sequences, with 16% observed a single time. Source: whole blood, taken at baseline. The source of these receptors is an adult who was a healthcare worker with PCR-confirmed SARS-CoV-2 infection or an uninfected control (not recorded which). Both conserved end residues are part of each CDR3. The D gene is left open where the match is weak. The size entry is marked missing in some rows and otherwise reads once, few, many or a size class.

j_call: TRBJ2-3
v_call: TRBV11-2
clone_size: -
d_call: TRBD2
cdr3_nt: TGTGCCAGCAGCCTTCGAGCGGGAGGATGGACAGATACGCAGTATTTT
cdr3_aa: CASSLRAGGWTDTQYF

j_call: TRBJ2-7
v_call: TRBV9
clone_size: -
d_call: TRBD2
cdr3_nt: TGTGCCAGCAGCGTAGAACGCAGGTCGAGGATAGCGGGAGGTGACGAGCAGTACTTC
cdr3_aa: CASSVERRSRIAGGDEQYF

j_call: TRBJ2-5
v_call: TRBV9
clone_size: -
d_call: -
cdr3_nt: TGTGCCAGCAGCGTAGCCGCTGGGCACCAAGAGACCCAGTACTTC
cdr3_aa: CASSVAAGHQETQYF

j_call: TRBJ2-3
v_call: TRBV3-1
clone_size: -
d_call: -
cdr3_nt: TGTGCCAGCAGCCAAGTGGCGGACACATATCCGGATACGCAGTATTTT
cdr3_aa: CASSQVADTYPDTQYF

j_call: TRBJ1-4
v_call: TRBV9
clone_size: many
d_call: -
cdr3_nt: TGTGCCAGCAGCCCACAAGTGGGTAATGAAAAACTGTTTTTT
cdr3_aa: CASSPQVGNEKLFF

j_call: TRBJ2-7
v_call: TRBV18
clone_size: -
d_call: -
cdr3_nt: TGTGCCAGCTCGCAAGATCAGGGGAGCTACGAGCAGTACTTC
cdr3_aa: CASSQDQGSYEQYF

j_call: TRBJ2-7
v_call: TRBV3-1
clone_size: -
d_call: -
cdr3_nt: TGTGCCAGCAGCTCCCCCGAGGGGCGGGACTACGAGCAGTACTTC
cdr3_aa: CASSSPEGRDYEQYF

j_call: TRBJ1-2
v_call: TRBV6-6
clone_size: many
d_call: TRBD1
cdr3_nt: TGTGCCAGCAGTACGACAGGGACTAACTATGGCTACACCTTC
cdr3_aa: CASSTTGTNYGYTF

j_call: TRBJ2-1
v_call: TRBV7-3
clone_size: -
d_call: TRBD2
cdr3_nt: TGTGCCAGCAGCTTAGCCGGGACTAGCTCCTACAATGAGCAGTTCTTC
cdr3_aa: CASSLAGTSSYNEQFF

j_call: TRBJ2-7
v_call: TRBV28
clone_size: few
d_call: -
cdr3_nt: TGTGCCAGCAGTAACCAGGGCCGGTACGAGCAGTACTTC
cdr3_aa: CASSNQGRYEQYF

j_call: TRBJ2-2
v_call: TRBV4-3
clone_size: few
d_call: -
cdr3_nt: TGCGCCAGCAGCCAAGAGTTAAACAGGCCTTACACCGGGGAGCTGTTTTTT
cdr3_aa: CASSQELNRPYTGELFF

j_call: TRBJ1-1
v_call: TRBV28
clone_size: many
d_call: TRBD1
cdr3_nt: TGTGCCAGCAGACCGGGACAGATGAACACTGAAGCTTTCTTT
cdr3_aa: CASRPGQMNTEAFF

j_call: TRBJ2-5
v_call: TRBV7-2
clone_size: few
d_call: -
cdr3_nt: TGTGCCAGCAGCCCCACTAATTTAGAGACCCAGTACTTC
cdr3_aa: CASSPTNLETQYF

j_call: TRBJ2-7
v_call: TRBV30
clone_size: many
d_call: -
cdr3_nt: TGTGCCTGGAGTGTGGGGAGCTCCTACGAGCAGTACTTC
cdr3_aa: CAWSVGSSYEQYF

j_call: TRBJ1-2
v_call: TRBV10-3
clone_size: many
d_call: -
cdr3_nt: TGTGCCATCAGTGAGCCGGTCTTGTCTGGCTACACCTTC
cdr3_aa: CAISEPVLSGYTF

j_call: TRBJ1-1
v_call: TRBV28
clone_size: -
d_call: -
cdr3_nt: TGTGCCAGCACCGGGACAAACACTGAAGCTTTCTTT
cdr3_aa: CASTGTNTEAFF

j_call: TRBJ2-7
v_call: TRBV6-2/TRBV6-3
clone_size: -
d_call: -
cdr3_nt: TGTGCCAGCAGTTCTCCCCGAGGGGTCTACGAGCAGTACTTC
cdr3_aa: CASSSPRGVYEQYF

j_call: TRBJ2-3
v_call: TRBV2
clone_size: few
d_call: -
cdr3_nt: TGTGCCAGCAGTTCCGGGACAAGAGGGGTGGCGCAGTATTTT
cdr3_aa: CASSSGTRGVAQYF

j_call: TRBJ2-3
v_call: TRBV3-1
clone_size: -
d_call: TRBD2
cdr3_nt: TGTGCCAGCAGCTGGGGACTAGCGGGAAGCACAGATACGCAGTATTTT
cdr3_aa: CASSWGLAGSTDTQYF

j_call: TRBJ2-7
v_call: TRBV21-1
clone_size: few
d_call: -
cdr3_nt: TGTGCCAGCAGCACCCCGATCGGGAGGGAGTACGAGCAGTACTTC
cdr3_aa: CASSTPIGREYEQYF

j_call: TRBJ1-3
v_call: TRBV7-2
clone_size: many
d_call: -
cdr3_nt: TGTGCCAGCAGTCAAGGCTCTGGAAACACCATATATTTT
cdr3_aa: CASSQGSGNTIYF

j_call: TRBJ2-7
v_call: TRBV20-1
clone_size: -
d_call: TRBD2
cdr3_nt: TGCAGTGCCCGATCGGTCCGGTCGGGAGGCACCTACGAGCAGTACTTC
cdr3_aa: CSARSVRSGGTYEQYF

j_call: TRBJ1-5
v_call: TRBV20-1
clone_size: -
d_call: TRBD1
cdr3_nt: TGCAGGGACCTACGACAGGGACTCAATCAGCCCCAGCATTTT
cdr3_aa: CRDLRQGLNQPQHF

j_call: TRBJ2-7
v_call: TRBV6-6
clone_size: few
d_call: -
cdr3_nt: TGTGCCAGCAGTTACTCGAGTCAGTGGTCTTACTACGAGCAGTACTTC
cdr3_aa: CASSYSSQWSYYEQYF

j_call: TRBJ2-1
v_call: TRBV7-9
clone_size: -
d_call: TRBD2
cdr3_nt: TGTGCCAGCAGCCCCCGACGGGAGGAAGCCGGTGGGAAGCAGTTCTTC
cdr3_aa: CASSPRREEAGGKQFF

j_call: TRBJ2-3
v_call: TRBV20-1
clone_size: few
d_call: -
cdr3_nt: TGCAGTGCTAGTGGTGTGGACGGGGGGCCGGATACGCAGTATTTT
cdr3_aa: CSASGVDGGPDTQYF

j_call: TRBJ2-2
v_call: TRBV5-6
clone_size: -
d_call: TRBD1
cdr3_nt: TGTGCCAGCAGTTACAGGGGGAACACCGGGGAGCTGTTTTTT
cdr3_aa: CASSYRGNTGELFF

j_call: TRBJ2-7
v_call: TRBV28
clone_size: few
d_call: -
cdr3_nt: TGTGCCAGCAGTCCCCCGCCCCCTTACGAGCAGTACTTC
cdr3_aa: CASSPPPPYEQYF

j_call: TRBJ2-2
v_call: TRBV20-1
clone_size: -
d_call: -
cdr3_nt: TGCAGTGCTAGTTTGCGGGCCTTAAACACCGGGGAGCTGTTTTTT
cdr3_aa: CSASLRALNTGELFF

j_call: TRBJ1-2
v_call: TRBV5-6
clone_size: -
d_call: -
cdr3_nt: TGTGCCAGCAGCTCTATCGGACTGCGTGGCTACACCTTC
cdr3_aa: CASSSIGLRGYTF

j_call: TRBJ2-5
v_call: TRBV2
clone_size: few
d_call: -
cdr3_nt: TGTGCCAGCGGGGAAGTGGAGACCCAGTACTTC
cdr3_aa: CASGEVETQYF

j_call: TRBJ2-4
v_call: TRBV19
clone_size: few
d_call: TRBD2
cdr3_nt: TGTGCCAGTAGTGTATCTAGCGGGCGAGGGAACATTCAGTACTTC
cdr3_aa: CASSVSSGRGNIQYF

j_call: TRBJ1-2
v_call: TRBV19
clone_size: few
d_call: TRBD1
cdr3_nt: TGTGCCAGTAGTCTACAGGGGGCGAACTATGGCTACACCTTC
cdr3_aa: CASSLQGANYGYTF

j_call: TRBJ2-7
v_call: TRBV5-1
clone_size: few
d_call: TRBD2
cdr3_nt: TGCGCCAGCAGCTTTGGTACTAGCGGATCCTACGAGCAGTACTTC
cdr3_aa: CASSFGTSGSYEQYF

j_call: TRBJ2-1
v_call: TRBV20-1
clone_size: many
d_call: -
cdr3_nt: TGCAGTGCTACGGTGGAGTCTAGCCTCAATGAGCAGTTCTTC
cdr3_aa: CSATVESSLNEQFF

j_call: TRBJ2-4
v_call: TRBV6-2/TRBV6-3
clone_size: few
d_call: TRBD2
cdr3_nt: TGTGCCAGCACCACGGCATACGGGAGGGCGTCCAAAAACATTCAGTACTTC
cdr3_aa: CASTTAYGRASKNIQYF

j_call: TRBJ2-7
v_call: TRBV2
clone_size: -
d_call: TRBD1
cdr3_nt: TGTGCCAGTCGGACAGGCGGAAGCTCCTACGAGCAGTACTTC
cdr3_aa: CASRTGGSSYEQYF

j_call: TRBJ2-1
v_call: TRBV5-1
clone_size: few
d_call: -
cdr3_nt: TGCGCCAGCAGCGATAACAGCGAGCAGTTCTTC
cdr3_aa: CASSDNSEQFF

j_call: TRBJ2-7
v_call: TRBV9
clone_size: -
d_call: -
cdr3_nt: TGTGCCAGCAGCGTCGGACTTCAGTACGAGCAGTACTTC
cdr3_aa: CASSVGLQYEQYF

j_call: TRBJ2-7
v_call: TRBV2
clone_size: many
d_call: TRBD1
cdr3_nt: TGTGCCAGCAGTGACGACTGGGACAGGGGCCGCCCTCCGTACGAGCAGTACTTC
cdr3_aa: CASSDDWDRGRPPYEQYF

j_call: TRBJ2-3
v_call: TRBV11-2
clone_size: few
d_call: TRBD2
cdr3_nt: TGTGCCAGCAGCTCCTCTGGACTAGCGGGACTGACAGATACGCAGTATTTT
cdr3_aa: CASSSSGLAGLTDTQYF